This TCR beta chain was obtained from a study of blood T cell repertoires in COVID-19. Sequenced by immunoSEQ multiplex PCR; TCRdb stores in-frame clones only, minus some. The sample yields fewer than 45,000 clones, around four fifths seen once. The receptor was derived from a human donor in a cohort sampled during active COVID-19. Sequencing used peripheral blood.

The CDR3 loop reads CASSSGQREKLFF. The CDR3 DNA is TGTGCCAGCAGCTCGGGACAAAGGGAAAAACTGTTTTTT. The genes are TRBV7-9 and TRBJ1-4; D might be TRBD1 (6 bases). V was pared by 4 bases and J by 8 bases, with 11 bases between. CDR1 and CDR2 (germline): SEHNR, FQNEAQ (reference sequence). The CDR3 consists of 13 residues.